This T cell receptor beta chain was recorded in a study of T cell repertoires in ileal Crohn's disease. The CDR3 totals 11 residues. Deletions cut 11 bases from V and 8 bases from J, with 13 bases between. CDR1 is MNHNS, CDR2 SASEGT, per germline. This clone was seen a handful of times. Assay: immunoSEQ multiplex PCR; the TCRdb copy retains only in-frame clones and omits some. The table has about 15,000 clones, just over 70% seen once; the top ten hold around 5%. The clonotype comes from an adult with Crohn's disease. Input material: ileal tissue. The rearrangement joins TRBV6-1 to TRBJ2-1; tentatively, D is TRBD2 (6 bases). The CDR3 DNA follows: TGTGCCGGAGGGGTTACGGATGAGCAGTTCTTC. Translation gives CAGGVTDEQFF.